This T cell receptor (beta chain) was profiled in a study of cytomegalovirus exposure and HLA in healthy donors. Study-wide findings and caveats: The productive fraction for most TCR beta V segments was about 90% or about 30% in an earlier analysis. In a later analysis, DRB1 alleles had the most associated TCRs; HLA-C alleles the fewest.

PCR primers comprised 60 Vbeta and 13 Jbeta primers. Original processing notes: Around 80 million unique TCR beta chains, about 11 million of them shared, were counted by a later analysis. Using immunoSEQ multiplex PCR, the repertoire was profiled, and TCRdb retains in-frame clones only, with some absent. The DNA was the basis for D and trimming; V, J and clone size are from that table. The sample lists about 130,000 clones, roughly a tenth occurring once. Though nominally healthy at sampling, donors likely had unrecorded immune exposures. The germline V gene encodes CDR1 MDHEN and CDR2 SYDVKM. This CDR3 has 15 residues. V was cut by 5 bases and J by 1 base, with 15 bases left in between. About this clone: Its antigen is unknown.

Sequences were obtained from PBMCs. The rearrangement links TRBV28 to TRBJ2-7; perhaps TRBD2 as D (6 bases). The clonotype was recovered from a woman aged 18-29 years in good health and CMV-seropositive. CDR3 residues: CASSLGTLQSYEQYF. As DNA, the CDR3 is TGTGCCAGCAGTCTCGGGACTCTACAGTCCTACGAGCAGTACTTC.